The 5 T cell receptor beta chains below were found in one sample sequenced in a study of T cell changes during pregnancy in multiple sclerosis. TCRdb's copy holds only in-frame clones and misses some; the assay was immunoSEQ multiplex PCR. The sample includes around 60,000 clones, roughly nine tenths seen only once; the top ten take nearly 0.5%. This specimen was CD4+ T cells from peripheral blood mononuclear cells, taken after pregnancy. The receptor source for this set is a female donor in good health, enrolled as a control in a pregnancy study.

J is TRBJ1-2 and V is TRBV5-6, with D tentatively TRBD1 (6 bases). This CDR3 region has 15 residues. Germline CDR1 reads SGHDT; CDR2 reads YYEEEE. Trimming left V 4 bases short and J 4 bases short, with 17 bases between. CDR3 DNA sequence: TGTGCCAGCAGCGTAACAGGGCGCTCGTCCTATGGCTACACCTTC. This sequence encodes CASSVTGRSSYGYTF. Full variable domain (remainder filled in from reference TRBV5-6 and TRBJ1-2): DAGVTQSPTHLIKTRGQQVTLRCSPKSGHDTVSWYQQALGQGPQFIFQYYEEEERQRGNFPDRFSGHQFPNYSSELNVNALLLGDSALYLCASSVTGRSSYGYTFGSGTRLTVV.

Only a few counts were recorded for this clone. This chain connects TRBV6-5 to TRBJ1-1, with D maybe TRBD1 (5 bases). Germline V lookup: CDR1 MNHEY, CDR2 SVGAGI. Trimming removed 0 bases from V and 4 bases from J, with 9 bases in between. There are 14 residues in the CDR3. CDR3 nucleotide sequence: TGTGCCAGCAGTTACTCGACCAGGGCCACTGAAGCTTTCTTT. The encoded protein is CASSYSTRATEAFF.

The chain combines TRBV5-1 with TRBJ2-3, with TRBD2 as a possible D gene (5 bases). The germline gives CDR1 SGHRS, CDR2 YFSETQ. V gave up 7 bases and J gave up 2 bases, with 17 bases separating them. This CDR3 region has 15 residues. The CDR3 region has the DNA TGCGCCAGCCACGTTGTGACGGGGTCCACAGATACGCAGTATTTT. Translation: CASHVVTGSTDTQYF.

V gene TRBV5-1 combines with J gene TRBJ1-4; 9 positions agree with TRBD1. This CDR3 spans 16 amino acids. Germline V gene data show CDR1 as SGHRS and CDR2 as YFSETQ. V dropped 0 bases and J dropped 8; count of bases not matched to a gene: 8. CDR3 bases: TGCGCCAGCAGCTTGGCCTCGGGACAGGGCGGAGAAAAACTGTTTTTT. Translation: CASSLASGQGGEKLFF.

The J gene is TRBJ2-2, the V gene TRBV7-9; 9 positions agree with TRBD1. J was trimmed by 6 bases and V by 7 bases; bases with no gene match: 9. The CDR3 is made up of 15 amino acids. Germline CDR1 and CDR2: SEHNR and FQNEAQ (reference sequence). The CDR3 DNA follows: TGTGCCAGCACCAAAACAGGGGGCTGGGCCGGGGAGCTGTTTTTT. It encodes CASTKTGGWAGELFF. The whole variable domain, filled in from reference TRBV7-9 and TRBJ2-2, reads DTGVSQNPRHKITKRGQNVTFRCDPISEHNRLYWYRQTLGQGPEFLTYFQNEAQLEKSRLLSDRFSAERPKGSFSTLEIQRTEQGDSAMYLCASTKTGGWAGELFFGEGSRLTVL.